These T cell receptor beta chains were read from a single sample in a study of control samples from healthy donors and cancer patients. The repertoire was sequenced with immunoSEQ multiplex PCR; TCRdb's copy has only in-frame clones and lacks some. The sample has tens of thousands of clones, around 87% seen once; the top ten hold about 13%. Sequencing used PBMCs. The receptors come from a woman aged 55-75 years with lung cancer. Both conserved end residues are part of each CDR3. Each record gives: D gene, clone size, J gene, V gene, CDR3 protein, CDR3 DNA. D genes are given only for firm matches. Not all rows give a size; the values are once, few, many and, for expanded clones, a class.

D gene: -; clone size: few; J gene: TRBJ2-7; V gene: TRBV10-2; CDR3 protein: CASSEVVSPGSYEQYF; CDR3 DNA: TGCGCCAGCAGTGAGGTCGTCTCTCCCGGATCCTACGAGCAGTACTTC
D gene: -; clone size: -; J gene: TRBJ2-5; V gene: TRBV19; CDR3 protein: CASSIGGSRGQETQYF; CDR3 DNA: TGTGCCAGTAGTATTGGGGGTTCACGAGGGCAAGAGACCCAGTACTTC
D gene: TRBD1; clone size: -; J gene: TRBJ2-1; V gene: TRBV10-3; CDR3 protein: CATIRDRDYNEQFF; CDR3 DNA: TGTGCCACCATCCGGGACAGGGACTACAATGAGCAGTTCTTC
D gene: TRBD2; clone size: once; J gene: TRBJ2-7; V gene: TRBV7-9; CDR3 protein: CASSLARGLAVAYEQYF; CDR3 DNA: TGTGCCAGCAGCTTAGCGAGAGGTCTAGCGGTTGCCTACGAGCAGTACTTC
D gene: TRBD1; clone size: few; J gene: TRBJ1-2; V gene: TRBV6-1; CDR3 protein: CASSEAGTGVVYGYTF; CDR3 DNA: TGTGCCAGCAGTGAAGCCGGGACAGGGGTTGTCTATGGCTACACCTTC
D gene: -; clone size: -; J gene: TRBJ2-3; V gene: TRBV5-1; CDR3 protein: CASSSLAASTDTQYF; CDR3 DNA: TGCGCCAGCAGCTCCCTTGCAGCTAGCACAGATACGCAGTATTTT
D gene: -; clone size: -; J gene: TRBJ1-1; V gene: TRBV19; CDR3 protein: CASSIGQGYTEAFF; CDR3 DNA: TGTGCCAGTAGTATCGGCCAGGGATACACTGAAGCTTTCTTT
D gene: TRBD1; clone size: once; J gene: TRBJ1-1; V gene: TRBV15; CDR3 protein: CATSREGRGAEAFF; CDR3 DNA: TGTGCCACCAGCAGAGAAGGCAGGGGGGCTGAAGCTTTCTTT
D gene: TRBD2; clone size: -; J gene: TRBJ2-5; V gene: TRBV4-1; CDR3 protein: CASSQVGAGVETQYF; CDR3 DNA: TGCGCCAGCAGCCAAGTAGGAGCGGGAGTAGAGACCCAGTACTTC
D gene: TRBD2; clone size: -; J gene: TRBJ2-5; V gene: TRBV3-1/TRBV3-2; CDR3 protein: CASSQDTSGPSKTQYF; CDR3 DNA: TGTGCCAGCAGCCAGGACACTAGCGGGCCCTCGAAGACCCAGTACTTC
D gene: -; clone size: once; J gene: TRBJ2-6; V gene: TRBV28; CDR3 protein: CASSLFANVLTF; CDR3 DNA: TGTGCCAGCAGTTTATTCGCCAACGTCCTGACTTTC
D gene: TRBD1; clone size: -; J gene: TRBJ1-4; V gene: TRBV11-2; CDR3 protein: CASSTGGSEKLFF; CDR3 DNA: TGTGCCAGCAGCACAGGGGGGAGTGAAAAACTGTTTTTT
D gene: -; clone size: -; J gene: TRBJ1-2; V gene: TRBV9; CDR3 protein: CASSLEDINYGYTF; CDR3 DNA: TGTGCCAGCAGCCTGGAGGACATTAACTATGGCTACACCTTC
D gene: -; clone size: -; J gene: TRBJ2-7; V gene: TRBV4-1; CDR3 protein: CASRGGDNEQYF; CDR3 DNA: TGCGCCAGCAGGGGAGGGGACAACGAGCAGTACTTC
D gene: -; clone size: -; J gene: TRBJ2-1; V gene: TRBV15; CDR3 protein: CATSRGRASGGEQFF; CDR3 DNA: TGTGCCACCAGCAGAGGGAGGGCCTCCGGCGGTGAGCAGTTCTTC
D gene: TRBD1; clone size: -; J gene: TRBJ1-2; V gene: TRBV29-1; CDR3 protein: CSFGQGYGYGYTF; CDR3 DNA: TGCAGCTTCGGACAGGGGTATGGCTATGGCTACACCTTC
D gene: -; clone size: -; J gene: TRBJ2-7; V gene: TRBV5-1; CDR3 protein: CASSFDGTAPYEQYF; CDR3 DNA: TGCGCCAGCAGCTTTGATGGGACCGCGCCCTACGAGCAGTACTTC
D gene: -; clone size: -; J gene: TRBJ1-1; V gene: TRBV6-1; CDR3 protein: CASSDAQPVLGAFF; CDR3 DNA: TGTGCCAGCAGTGATGCCCAACCGGTGCTGGGAGCTTTCTTT
D gene: -; clone size: -; J gene: TRBJ1-6; V gene: TRBV11-2; CDR3 protein: CASSLEAGNSPLHF; CDR3 DNA: TGTGCCAGCAGCTTAGAAGCGGGCAATTCACCCCTCCACTTT
D gene: -; clone size: -; J gene: TRBJ1-2; V gene: TRBV5-4; CDR3 protein: CASSPSRDGSNYGYTF; CDR3 DNA: TGTGCCAGCAGCCCAAGCCGGGACGGGTCTAACTATGGCTACACCTTC
D gene: TRBD2; clone size: -; J gene: TRBJ2-7; V gene: TRBV10-3; CDR3 protein: CATGTSGGEGEQYF; CDR3 DNA: TGTGCCACCGGGACTAGCGGGGGGGAGGGGGAGCAGTACTTC
D gene: TRBD1; clone size: once; J gene: TRBJ1-1; V gene: TRBV7-8; CDR3 protein: CASSLGAPGGDTEAFF; CDR3 DNA: TGTGCCAGCAGCTTAGGGGCCCCAGGGGGTGACACTGAAGCTTTCTTT
D gene: -; clone size: -; J gene: TRBJ2-7; V gene: TRBV5-1; CDR3 protein: CASSLRQGSEQYF; CDR3 DNA: TGCGCCAGCAGCTTGAGGCAGGGCTCCGAGCAGTACTTC
D gene: TRBD1; clone size: -; J gene: TRBJ2-7; V gene: TRBV5-6; CDR3 protein: CASSTAGTGGSMSYEQYF; CDR3 DNA: TGTGCCAGCAGCACAGCCGGGACAGGGGGTTCGATGTCCTACGAGCAGTACTTC
D gene: -; clone size: -; J gene: TRBJ1-1; V gene: TRBV10-2; CDR3 protein: CASSVQGNTEAFF; CDR3 DNA: TGCGCCAGCAGTGTGCAGGGGAACACTGAAGCTTTCTTT
D gene: TRBD2; clone size: -; J gene: TRBJ2-2; V gene: TRBV10-3; CDR3 protein: CAISEPLAGVTGELFF; CDR3 DNA: TGTGCCATCAGTGAGCCCCTAGCGGGAGTGACCGGGGAGCTGTTTTTT
D gene: -; clone size: -; J gene: TRBJ2-1; V gene: TRBV3-1/TRBV3-2; CDR3 protein: CASSQGTPSYNEQFF; CDR3 DNA: TGTGCCAGCAGCCAAGGGACGCCCTCCTACAATGAGCAGTTCTTC
D gene: -; clone size: -; J gene: TRBJ1-5; V gene: TRBV7-2; CDR3 protein: CASSLSGRAGGPQHF; CDR3 DNA: TGTGCCAGCAGCCTTAGCGGCCGGGCGGGAGGGCCCCAGCATTTT
D gene: TRBD2; clone size: -; J gene: TRBJ2-1; V gene: TRBV4-2; CDR3 protein: CASSQVASGENEQFF; CDR3 DNA: TGTGCCAGCAGCCAAGTGGCTAGCGGTGAAAATGAGCAGTTCTTC
D gene: -; clone size: -; J gene: TRBJ2-4; V gene: TRBV27; CDR3 protein: CASSFGGLLAKNIQYF; CDR3 DNA: TGTGCCAGCAGTTTCGGGGGGCTACTAGCCAAAAACATTCAGTACTTC
D gene: -; clone size: -; J gene: TRBJ2-1; V gene: TRBV5-4; CDR3 protein: CASSLGSLSSYNEQFF; CDR3 DNA: TGTGCCAGCAGCTTGGGTAGTCTCAGCTCCTACAATGAGCAGTTCTTC
D gene: -; clone size: -; J gene: TRBJ2-1; V gene: TRBV7-3; CDR3 protein: CASSPYADNEQFF; CDR3 DNA: TGTGCCAGCAGCCCGTACGCGGACAATGAGCAGTTCTTC
D gene: -; clone size: few; J gene: TRBJ2-4; V gene: TRBV23-1; CDR3 protein: CASRNREDGLPKNIQYF; CDR3 DNA: TGCGCCAGCAGAAACAGGGAAGATGGCCTTCCCAAAAACATTCAGTACTTC
D gene: -; clone size: -; J gene: TRBJ2-2; V gene: TRBV11-1; CDR3 protein: CASSLGGGRPGELFF; CDR3 DNA: TGTGCCAGCAGCTTAGGGGGGGGGCGGCCCGGGGAGCTGTTTTTT
D gene: -; clone size: -; J gene: TRBJ1-1; V gene: TRBV7-3; CDR3 protein: CASSLTGGDTEAFF; CDR3 DNA: TGTGCCAGCAGCTTAACAGGGGGGGACACTGAAGCTTTCTTT
D gene: TRBD1; clone size: -; J gene: TRBJ1-1; V gene: TRBV7-9; CDR3 protein: CASSLALGQGAEAFF; CDR3 DNA: TGTGCCAGCAGCTTAGCGCTCGGACAGGGGGCAGAAGCTTTCTTT
D gene: -; clone size: -; J gene: TRBJ1-2; V gene: TRBV19; CDR3 protein: CASSILGGGGYTF; CDR3 DNA: TGTGCCAGTAGTATACTCGGGGGAGGAGGCTACACCTTC
D gene: -; clone size: -; J gene: TRBJ1-6; V gene: TRBV27; CDR3 protein: CAAARSWQGSPLHF; CDR3 DNA: TGTGCCGCAGCGCGTAGTTGGCAGGGTTCACCCCTCCACTTT
D gene: -; clone size: once; J gene: TRBJ2-1; V gene: TRBV5-1; CDR3 protein: CASSLGFNNEQFF; CDR3 DNA: TGCGCCAGCAGCTTGGGCTTTAACAATGAGCAGTTCTTC
D gene: -; clone size: -; J gene: TRBJ1-2; V gene: TRBV28; CDR3 protein: CASSPGPTNYGYTF; CDR3 DNA: TGTGCCAGCAGCCCGGGACCGACGAACTATGGCTACACCTTC
D gene: -; clone size: few; J gene: TRBJ2-5; V gene: TRBV4-2; CDR3 protein: CASSQDPEGGGETQYF; CDR3 DNA: TGTGCCAGCAGCCAAGATCCGGAGGGAGGCGGCGAGACCCAGTACTTC
D gene: TRBD2; clone size: -; J gene: TRBJ2-5; V gene: TRBV18; CDR3 protein: CASSLTSDSETQYF; CDR3 DNA: TGTGCCAGCTCACTGACTAGCGACTCTGAGACCCAGTACTTC
D gene: -; clone size: -; J gene: TRBJ2-5; V gene: TRBV7-7; CDR3 protein: CASSLGRTYQETQYF; CDR3 DNA: TGTGCCAGCAGCTTAGGTCGGACCTACCAAGAGACCCAGTACTTC
D gene: -; clone size: -; J gene: TRBJ2-7; V gene: TRBV2; CDR3 protein: CASSAGGVSEQYF; CDR3 DNA: TGTGCCAGCAGTGCCGGCGGGGTCTCCGAGCAGTACTTC
D gene: TRBD1; clone size: -; J gene: TRBJ2-7; V gene: TRBV5-4; CDR3 protein: CASSSGQAAISGEYF; CDR3 DNA: TGTGCCAGCAGCTCCGGACAGGCCGCAATTTCCGGGGAGTACTTC
D gene: TRBD1; clone size: -; J gene: TRBJ1-4; V gene: TRBV19; CDR3 protein: CASSGQGATEKLFF; CDR3 DNA: TGTGCCAGTAGTGGGCAGGGGGCGACCGAAAAACTGTTTTTT